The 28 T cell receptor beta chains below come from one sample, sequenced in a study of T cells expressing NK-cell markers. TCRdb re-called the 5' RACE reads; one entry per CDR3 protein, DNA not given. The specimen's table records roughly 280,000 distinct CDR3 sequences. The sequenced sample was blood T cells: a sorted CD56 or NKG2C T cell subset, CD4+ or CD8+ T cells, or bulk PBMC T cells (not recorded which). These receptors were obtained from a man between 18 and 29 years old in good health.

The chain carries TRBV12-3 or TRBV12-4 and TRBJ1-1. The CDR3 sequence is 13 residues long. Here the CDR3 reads CASSLYAEVEAFF.

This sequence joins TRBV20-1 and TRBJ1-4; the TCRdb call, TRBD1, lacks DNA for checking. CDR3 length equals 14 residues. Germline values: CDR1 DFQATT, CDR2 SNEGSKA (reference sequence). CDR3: CSAPTGPINEKLFF.

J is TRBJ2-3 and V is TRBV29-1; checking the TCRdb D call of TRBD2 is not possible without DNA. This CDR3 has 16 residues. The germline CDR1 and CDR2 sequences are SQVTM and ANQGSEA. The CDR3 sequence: CSVEVGGRALIDTQYF.

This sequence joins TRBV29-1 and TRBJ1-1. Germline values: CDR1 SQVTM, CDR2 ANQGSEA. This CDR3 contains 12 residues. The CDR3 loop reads CSVQGRATEAFF.

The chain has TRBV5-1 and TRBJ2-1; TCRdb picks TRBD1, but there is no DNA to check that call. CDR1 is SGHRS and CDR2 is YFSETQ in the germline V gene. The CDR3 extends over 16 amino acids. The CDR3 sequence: CASSFERQGANNEQFF.

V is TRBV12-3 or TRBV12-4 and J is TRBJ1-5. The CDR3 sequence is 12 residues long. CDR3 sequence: CASSSRSGPQHF.

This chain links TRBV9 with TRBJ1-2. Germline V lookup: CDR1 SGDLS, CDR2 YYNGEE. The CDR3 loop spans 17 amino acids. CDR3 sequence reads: CASSATSGGGNGYGYTF.

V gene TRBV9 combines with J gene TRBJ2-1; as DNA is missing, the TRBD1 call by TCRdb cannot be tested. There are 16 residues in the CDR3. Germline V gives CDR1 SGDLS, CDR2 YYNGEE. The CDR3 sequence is CASSVALRGIDNEQFF.

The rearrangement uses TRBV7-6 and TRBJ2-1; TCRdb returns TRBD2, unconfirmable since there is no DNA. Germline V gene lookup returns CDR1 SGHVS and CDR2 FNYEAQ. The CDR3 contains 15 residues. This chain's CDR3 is CASSLKAGSRNEQFF.

The CDR3 region is CSARPGIRTGELFF. The chain has TRBV20-1 and TRBJ2-2; as DNA is missing, the TRBD1 call by TCRdb cannot be tested. The CDR3 is made up of 14 amino acids. The germline V gene encodes CDR1 DFQATT and CDR2 SNEGSKA (reference sequence).

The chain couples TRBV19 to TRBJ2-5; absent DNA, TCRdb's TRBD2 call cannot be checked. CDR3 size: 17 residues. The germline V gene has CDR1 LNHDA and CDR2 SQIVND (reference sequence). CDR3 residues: CASSRTIAGGLRETQYF. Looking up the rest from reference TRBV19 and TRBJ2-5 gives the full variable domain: DGGITQSPKYLFRKEGQNVTLSCEQNLNHDAMYWYRQDPGQGLRLIYYSQIVNDFQKGDIAEGYSVSREKKESFPLTVTSAQKNPTAFYLCASSRTIAGGLRETQYFGPGTRLLVL.

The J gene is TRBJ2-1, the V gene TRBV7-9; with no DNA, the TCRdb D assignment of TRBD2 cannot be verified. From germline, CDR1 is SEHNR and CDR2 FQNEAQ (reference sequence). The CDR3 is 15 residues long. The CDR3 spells CASSPRAGVYREQFF. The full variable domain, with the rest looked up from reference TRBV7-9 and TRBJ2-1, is DTGVSQNPRHKITKRGQNVTFRCDPISEHNRLYWYRQTLGQGPEFLTYFQNEAQLEKSRLLSDRFSAERPKGSFSTLEIQRTEQGDSAMYLCASSPRAGVYREQFFGPGTRLTVL.

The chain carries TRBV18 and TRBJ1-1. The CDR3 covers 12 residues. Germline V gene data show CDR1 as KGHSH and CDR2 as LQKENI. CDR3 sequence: CASSPLIGEAFF.

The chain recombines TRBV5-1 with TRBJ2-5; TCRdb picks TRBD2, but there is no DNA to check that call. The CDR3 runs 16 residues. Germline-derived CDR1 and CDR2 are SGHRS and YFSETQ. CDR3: CASSSRGLGSEETQYF.

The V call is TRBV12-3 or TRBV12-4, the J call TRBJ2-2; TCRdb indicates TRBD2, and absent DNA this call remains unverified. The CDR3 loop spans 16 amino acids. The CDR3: CASSSGLAGVSGELFF.

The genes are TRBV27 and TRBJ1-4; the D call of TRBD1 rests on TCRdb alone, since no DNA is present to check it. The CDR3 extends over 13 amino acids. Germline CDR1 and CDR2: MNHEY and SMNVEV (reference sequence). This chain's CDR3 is CASNIGGAEKLFF.

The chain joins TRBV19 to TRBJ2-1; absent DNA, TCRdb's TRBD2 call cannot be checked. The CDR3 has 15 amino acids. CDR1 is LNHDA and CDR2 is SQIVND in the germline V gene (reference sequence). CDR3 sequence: CASSIDRTSNNEQFF.

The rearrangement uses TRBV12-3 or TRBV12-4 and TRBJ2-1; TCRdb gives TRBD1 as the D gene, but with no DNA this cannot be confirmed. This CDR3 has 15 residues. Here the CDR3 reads CASSPRDTKGSEQFF.

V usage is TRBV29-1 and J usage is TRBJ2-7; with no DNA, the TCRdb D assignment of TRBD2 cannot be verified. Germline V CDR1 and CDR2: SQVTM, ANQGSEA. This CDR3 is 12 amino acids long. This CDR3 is CSVTGTSDEQYF.

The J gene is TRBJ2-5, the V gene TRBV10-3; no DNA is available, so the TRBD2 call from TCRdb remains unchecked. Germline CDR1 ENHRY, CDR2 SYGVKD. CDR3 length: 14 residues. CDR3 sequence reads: CATGTSGSPETQYF.

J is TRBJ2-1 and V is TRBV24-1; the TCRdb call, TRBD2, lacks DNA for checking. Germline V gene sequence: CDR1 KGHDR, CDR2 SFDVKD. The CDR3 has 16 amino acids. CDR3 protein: CATRAGVADYYNEQFF.

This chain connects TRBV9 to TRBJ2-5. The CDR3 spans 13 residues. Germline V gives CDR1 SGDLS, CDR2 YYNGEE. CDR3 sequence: CASSVTKEETQYF.

CDR3 residues: CASSSPTGGREQFF. J is TRBJ2-1 and V is TRBV5-5; TCRdb returns TRBD1, unconfirmable since there is no DNA. There are 14 residues in the CDR3. The germline V gene encodes CDR1 SGHKS and CDR2 YYEKEE (reference sequence).

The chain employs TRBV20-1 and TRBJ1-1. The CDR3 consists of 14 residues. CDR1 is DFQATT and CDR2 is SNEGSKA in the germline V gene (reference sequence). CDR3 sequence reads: CSATSGSLSTEAFF.

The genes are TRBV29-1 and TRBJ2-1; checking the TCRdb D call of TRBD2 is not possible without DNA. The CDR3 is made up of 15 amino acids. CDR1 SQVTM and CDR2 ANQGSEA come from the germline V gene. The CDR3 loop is CSVGNSGGFYNEQFF.

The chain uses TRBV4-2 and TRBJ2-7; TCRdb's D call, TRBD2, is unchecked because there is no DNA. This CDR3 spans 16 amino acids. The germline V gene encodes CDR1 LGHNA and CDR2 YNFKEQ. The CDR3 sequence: CASSQGVGLSNYEQYF.

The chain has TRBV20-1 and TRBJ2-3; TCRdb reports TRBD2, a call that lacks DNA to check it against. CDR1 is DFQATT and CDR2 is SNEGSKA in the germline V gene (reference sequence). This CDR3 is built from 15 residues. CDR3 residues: CSARRTSGRADTQYF.

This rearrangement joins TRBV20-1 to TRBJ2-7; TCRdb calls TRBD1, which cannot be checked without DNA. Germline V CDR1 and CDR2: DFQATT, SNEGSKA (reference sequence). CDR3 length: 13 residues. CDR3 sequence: CSVPGTGHYEQYF.